This passage covers 27 T cell receptor beta chains from one sample sequenced in a study of blood T cell repertoires in COVID-19. Libraries were prepared by immunoSEQ multiplex PCR; TCRdb keeps only in-frame clonotypes and omits some of them. The sample has about 59,000 clones, less than 85% seen once. The sequenced material came from peripheral blood. Receptors were obtained from a woman in her 70s with acute or convalescent COVID-19.

In this sample, this clone turned up a few times. The rearrangement joins TRBV11-2 to TRBJ2-1, with D maybe TRBD1 (6 bases). The CDR3 loop spans 17 amino acids. V shed 2 bases and J shed 4 bases, with 18 bases lying between them. Germline assignment: CDR1 SGHAT and CDR2 FQNNGV. This CDR3 reads CASSLRGTGTIYNEQFF. DNA of the CDR3: TGTGCCAGCAGCTTAAGGGGAACCGGGACAATTTACAATGAGCAGTTCTTC.

The genes are TRBV7-9 and TRBJ2-4; maybe TRBD1 (7 bases). V lost 4 bases to trimming and J lost 8 bases, with 15 bases between them. The CDR3 is made up of 14 amino acids. Germline CDR1 and CDR2: SEHNR and FQNEAQ (reference sequence). This CDR3 reads CASSSIRGEDIQYF. The CDR3 DNA sequence: TGTGCCAGCAGCTCGATCAGGGGGGAGGACATTCAGTACTTC.

The V call is TRBV2, the J call TRBJ2-5, with 7 bases identical to TRBD1. The V gene's germline CDR1 is SNHLY and CDR2 FYNNEI. J was trimmed by 2 bases and V by 3 bases; bases with no gene match: 3. This CDR3 contains 14 residues. The CDR3 bases are TGTGCCAGCAGTGAGGACAGGTGGCAAGAGACCCAGTACTTC. Its translation is CASSEDRWQETQYF.

This sequence joins TRBV10-2 and TRBJ2-7; TRBD2 matches 13 bases. With V trimmed by 4 bases and J by 5 bases, 8 bases remained unmatched. Germline CDR1 reads WSHSY; CDR2 reads SAAADI. This CDR3 region has 16 residues. In DNA, the CDR3 is TGCGCCAGCAGTGCCCGGACTAGCGGGGGAGGGAACGAGCAGTACTTC. This codes for CASSARTSGGGNEQYF.

This clone has a handful of counts. The genes are TRBV27 and TRBJ1-1; D remains unclear. The CDR3 extends over 14 amino acids. V lost 5 bases and J 4 bases, leaving 14 bases between the germline ends. CDR1 and CDR2 from the germline V gene are MNHEY and SMNVEV (reference sequence). In DNA form, the CDR3 reads TGTGCCAGCAGTGGATCCGGGAGGGCCACTGAAGCTTTCTTT. It is translated as CASSGSGRATEAFF.

This clone was seen a single time. The chain is built from TRBV5-6 and TRBJ1-1; D is unresolved. The CDR3 is made up of 15 amino acids. The germline CDR1 and CDR2 sequences are SGHDT and YYEEEE. Trimming shortened V by 0 bases and J by 0 bases, and 9 bases separated the two germline ends. In DNA, the CDR3 is TGTGCCAGCAGCTTGGGGGAGGGCGTGAACACTGAAGCTTTCTTT. Amino acid sequence: CASSLGEGVNTEAFF.

This chain joins TRBV7-9 and TRBJ1-1; perhaps TRBD1 as D (6 bases). This CDR3 contains 11 residues. Germline loops: CDR1 SEHNR, CDR2 FQNEAQ (reference sequence). The V gene lost 3 bases and the J gene lost 11 bases, with 10 bases spanning the gap. CDR3 in DNA: TGTGCCAGCAGCTTGATAACAGGGGCTTTCTTT. Its translation is CASSLITGAFF.

The rearrangement joins TRBV7-9 to TRBJ1-5, with unresolved D. The V end was cut by 3 bases, the J end by 3 bases, with 12 bases between. The CDR3 covers 15 residues. Looked up from germline, CDR1 is SEHNR and CDR2 is FQNEAQ (reference sequence). The DNA for the CDR3 is TGTGCCAGCAGCTTGGGAACGGGGTCCAATCAGCCCCAGCATTTT. This sequence encodes CASSLGTGSNQPQHF.

The chain employs TRBV4-1 and TRBJ1-4; possible D gene TRBD1, 5 bases. Germline lookup yields CDR1 MGHRA and CDR2 YSYEKL. CDR3 length: 14 amino acids. V lost 0 bases, J lost 8 bases, and 10 bases lay in between. CDR3 loop: CASSQDPRGEKLFF. The CDR3 DNA reads as TGCGCCAGCAGCCAAGATCCCCGGGGGGAAAAACTGTTTTTT.

This clone has just a few counts. The rearrangement uses TRBV21-1 and TRBJ1-2; the table's TRBD1 call for D was not verified on the DNA. TRBV21-1 represents a pseudogene. The CDR3 consists of 15 residues. The CDR3, as DNA: TGTGCCAGCAGCAAAGGTCGTACAGGGGACTCTGGCTACACCTTC. Translating it yields CASSKGRTGDSGYTF.

The rearrangement links TRBV6-6 to TRBJ2-7; tentative D call: TRBD2 (7 bases). V lost 0 bases and J 3 bases, leaving 12 bases between the germline ends. CDR3 size: 15 residues. Germline-derived CDR1 and CDR2 are MNHNY and SVGAGI (reference sequence). CDR3 coding DNA: TGTGCCAGCAGTTACTCGAGGGGGGGTAGCTACGAGCAGTACTTC. It yields the protein CASSYSRGGSYEQYF.

The J gene is TRBJ1-1, the V gene TRBV25-1, with no clear D. This CDR3 is 15 amino acids long. V lost 0 bases and J 1 base, leaving 9 bases between the germline ends. Germline V gene lookup returns CDR1 MGHDK and CDR2 SYGVNS. Written as DNA, the CDR3 is TGTGCCAGCAGTGAATACAATCAGCGGAACACTGAAGCTTTCTTT. The encoded protein is CASSEYNQRNTEAFF.

This chain connects TRBV29-1 to TRBJ1-1, with D maybe TRBD1 (6 bases). This CDR3 is 13 amino acids long. The germline V gene has CDR1 SQVTM and CDR2 ANQGSEA. Trimming removed 6 bases at V and 5 bases at J, with 16 bases between. The CDR3 protein is CSVHREIGTEAFF. The CDR3 coding sequence is TGCAGCGTCCACAGGGAAATAGGGACTGAAGCTTTCTTT.

The chain recombines TRBV10-2 with TRBJ1-2; D might be TRBD1 (5 bases). V gave up 4 bases and J gave up 5 bases, with 17 bases separating them. Germline V gene data show CDR1 as WSHSY and CDR2 as SAAADI. This CDR3 spans 15 amino acids. This chain's CDR3 is CASSAQGAPGYGYTF. The CDR3 DNA is TGCGCCAGCAGTGCACAAGGGGCCCCAGGTTATGGCTACACCTTC.

The CDR3 nucleotides read TGTGCCTGGAGTGTAGGCCAGGGAGCTTTCTTT. It yields the protein CAWSVGQGAFF. V and J are TRBV30 and TRBJ1-1, with D possibly matching TRBD1 (5 bases). The ends were cut back, 0 bases at V and 10 bases at J, with 9 bases in the middle. The CDR3 is 11 residues long. Germline V lookup: CDR1 GTSNPN, CDR2 SVGIG (reference sequence).

The chain uses TRBV2 and TRBJ1-3; D remains unclear. CDR3 length: 15 amino acids. Trimming pared 5 bases from V and 0 bases from J, leaving 11 bases between. Germline assignment: CDR1 SNHLY and CDR2 FYNNEI. The CDR3: CASSNRRDSGNTIYF. The CDR3 coding sequence is TGTGCCAGCAGTAACCGACGGGACTCTGGAAACACCATATATTTT.

The V call is TRBV7-3, the J call TRBJ1-1; D unclear. There are 13 residues in the CDR3. CDR1 is SGHTA and CDR2 is FQGTGA in the germline V gene. Trimming stripped 3 bases from V and 8 bases from J, with 13 bases between. The CDR3 sequence: CASSFYEGGEAFF. The CDR3, as DNA: TGTGCCAGCAGCTTTTACGAGGGAGGGGAAGCTTTCTTT.

The gene calls are TRBV5-1 and TRBJ1-6, with D possibly matching TRBD1 (6 bases). The CDR3 sequence is 15 residues long. Germline V gene lookup returns CDR1 SGHRS and CDR2 YFSETQ. V lost 6 bases, J lost 6 bases, and 16 bases lay in between. The CDR3 DNA reads TGCGCCAGCACACCAGGGGCAGGGAGTAATTCACCCCTCCACTTT. It yields the protein CASTPGAGSNSPLHF.

V gene TRBV11-3 combines with J gene TRBJ1-1; the D is unclear. Between the trimmed V and J ends, which lost 4 bases and 1 base, there was a span of 7 bases. Germline V lookup: CDR1 SGHNT, CDR2 YENEEA. This CDR3 has 13 amino acids. CDR3 residues: CASSYQANTEAFF. The CDR3 DNA reads as TGTGCCAGCAGCTACCAGGCGAACACTGAAGCTTTCTTT.

This rearrangement joins TRBV6-5 to TRBJ1-5, with 7 positions matching TRBD1. J gave up 7 bases and V 6 bases, and 6 bases lay outside the gene matches. The CDR3 covers 13 residues. The germline V gene has CDR1 MNHEY and CDR2 SVGAGI. The CDR3 DNA follows: TGTGCCAGCAGCGCGACAGGGTACCAGCCCCAGCATTTT. This sequence encodes CASSATGYQPQHF.

The chain is built from TRBV2 and TRBJ1-6; D is uncertain. V was clipped by 4 bases and J by 5 bases, with 12 bases between them. The CDR3 is 15 residues long. Germline loops: CDR1 SNHLY, CDR2 FYNNEI. The CDR3: CASSGSRFDNSPLHF. The CDR3 bases are TGTGCCAGCAGTGGATCCCGGTTCGATAATTCACCCCTCCACTTT.

The chain employs TRBV19 and TRBJ2-5; D remains ambiguous. Germline CDR1 and CDR2: LNHDA and SQIVND (reference sequence). Trimming cost V 6 bases and J 0 bases, with 2 bases left between them. The CDR3 contains 11 residues. The CDR3 sequence is CASSYQETQYF. CDR3 bases: TGTGCCAGTAGCTACCAAGAGACCCAGTACTTC.

The chain combines TRBV2 with TRBJ1-2; 10 bases map to TRBD1. The germline V gene has CDR1 SNHLY and CDR2 FYNNEI. This CDR3 comprises 14 residues. The junction had 5 bases not matched to a gene; V was cut back by 6 bases and J by 4 bases. CDR3 DNA: TGTGCCAGCAGGGGGACAGGGGCCGGCTATGGCTACACCTTC. This sequence encodes CASRGTGAGYGYTF.

CDR3 sequence (DNA): TGCGCCAGCAGCCAAGGGGCAGGCGGGGGAGCTGAGACCCAGTACTTC. Translation: CASSQGAGGGAETQYF. The V gene is TRBV4-1, the J gene TRBJ2-5; 7 nucleotides match TRBD2. Trimming cost V 1 base and J 5 bases; bases outside gene matches: 10. In germline, CDR1 is MGHRA, CDR2 YSYEKL. This CDR3 contains 16 residues.

This chain connects TRBV7-8 to TRBJ2-2, with 8 bases matching TRBD1. There are 16 residues in the CDR3. V trimming: 6 bases; J trimming: 7 bases; junction bases outside the gene matches: 13. Germline V gives CDR1 SGHVS, CDR2 FQNEAQ. This chain's CDR3 is CASSDLSRGPDGELFF. The CDR3 DNA is TGTGCCAGCAGTGACCTGAGCAGGGGGCCCGACGGGGAGCTGTTTTTT.

The chain uses TRBV14 and TRBJ2-1; tentatively, D is TRBD2 (6 bases). The CDR3 consists of 15 residues. V lost 3 bases and J lost 8, with 17 bases in between. Germline loops: CDR1 SGHDN, CDR2 FVKESK. The CDR3 DNA sequence: TGTGCCAGCAGCCACCCCGGGACTGGGAGAGATGAGCAGTTCTTC. It codes for CASSHPGTGRDEQFF.

The chain employs TRBV19 and TRBJ1-1, with a weak D call TRBD1 (5 bases). The germline CDR1 and CDR2 sequences are LNHDA and SQIVND (reference sequence). The V and J ends lost 3 bases and 3 bases respectively, with 14 bases between them. This CDR3 spans 15 amino acids. CDR3 in DNA: TGTGCCAGTAGTATTGGGGCAGGGCTTTACACTGAAGCTTTCTTT. Translating it yields CASSIGAGLYTEAFF.